The rows below give T cell receptor beta chains drawn from one sample of a study of identical twins. TCRdb reprocessed the 5' RACE reads via MiXCR and lists one record per CDR3 protein. This table holds around 230,000 distinct CDR3 sequences, around 10% found once. Sequences were obtained from memory (CD45RO+) T cells sorted from blood. These receptors originate from a woman aged 18-30 years in good health. Both conserved end residues are part of each CDR3. Fields, in order: CDR3 protein, V gene, clone size. Clone sizes are given selectively: once, few, many, or a class where the clone is expanded.

CASSYSSGTFTDTQYF TRBV6-5 -
CASSLAFLTLNTEAFF TRBV5-1 many
CASSLDRSTDTQYF TRBV5-4 few
CASSPPGGDGYTF TRBV18 -
CASSLLTGSPGYTF TRBV11-2 many
CASSLQQGDQPQHF TRBV12-3/TRBV12-4 many
CASSDRRADTEAFF TRBV5-6 few
CSVVRNEKLFF TRBV29-1 many
CSARVALSQPQHF TRBV20-1 -
CASSRGDTVTDTQYF TRBV7-2 -
CASSEFLDREGTEAFF TRBV2 few
CAISDRGTRVIEAFF TRBV10-3 few
CASSETGTNTEAFF TRBV2 -
CASSSGQIIGELFF TRBV19 few
CASSLNTAQETQYF TRBV7-3 many
CSATAPHSDEQFF TRBV20-1 many
CASRGEQISPLHF TRBV10-2 -
CASSLDGVIGETQYF TRBV5-1 -
CASSSIQTSRFYEQYF TRBV27 -
CASSSPGLTNTGELFF TRBV5-1 many
CAGNWGQGKDTQYF TRBV30 -
CSVETLAGSTDTQYF TRBV29-1 many
CSAIQADYGYTF TRBV20-1 -
CASSLEKLSGELFF TRBV5-1 few
CASSLTPSLTLLHF TRBV12-3/TRBV12-4 few
CASSFTSGGYNEQFF TRBV7-9 few
CASFPPAQGGADTQYF TRBV6-1 few
CSARESGRGAYEQYF TRBV20-1 -
CASSPSGKSKQYF TRBV18 -
CASSYKGPSYNEQFF TRBV6-5 few
CSASTPLAGSYGYTF TRBV20-1 -
CASATPRGGGYYGYTF TRBV27 -
CASSLLTGSWYEQFF TRBV5-1 many
CASSYGPKDPVQETQYF TRBV6-2/TRBV6-3 few
CATSDPVRPHEQFF TRBV24-1 many
CASMIGNNEKLFF TRBV6-1 few
CAISESQRGGDTQYF TRBV10-3 many
CAGSAGTDNEQFF TRBV10-3 few
CSVRDDTEAFF TRBV29-1 many
CASSLYQVGPTEAFF TRBV28 few